Listed below are T cell receptor beta chains from one sample, sequenced in a study of blood T cell repertoires in COVID-19. Libraries were prepared by immunoSEQ multiplex PCR; TCRdb keeps only in-frame clonotypes and omits some of them. This table has approximately 480,000 clones, approximately 89% appearing once. Input material: peripheral blood. The receptors were gathered from a man aged 18 to 30 with COVID-19, enrolled during active disease. Both conserved end residues are part of each CDR3.

14	TRBV6-1	CASSEAALNYGYTF
16	TRBV5-1	CASSLGAGPLADTQYF
15	TRBV5-4	CASSSRDRGDGELFF
16	TRBV7-9	CASSLGSGSRLYGYTF
16	TRBV13	CASSLVASGSSDTQYF
14	TRBV10-3	CAISEGQGVYGYTF
18	TRBV24-1	CATSDSPGLGFSTDTQYF
16	TRBV18	CASSSNAAGGRDTQYF
15	TRBV6-5	CASSPPLAQNYEQYF
14	TRBV11-2	CASSRLAEQETQYF
14	TRBV7-9	CASSLWDSSYEQYF
14	TRBV6-6	CASRPSGSYNEQFF
15	TRBV7-9	CASTLRGGNTGELFF
15	TRBV3-1/TRBV3-2	CASSLLAGPNNEQFF
15	TRBV30	CACTWNGLHTDTQYF
13	TRBV10-2	CASSRDTAYEQYF
14	TRBV2	CASRAIREVGEQYF
13	TRBV4-1	CASSRSRPDTQYF
16	TRBV24-1	CATSDLQGGNTDTQYF
15	TRBV27	CASSIGTSGELEQFF
13	TRBV2	CASRDTLGEKLFF
17	TRBV18	CASSHGTGARDSYEQYF
12	TRBV5-1	CASSLAPDTQYF
17	TRBV14	CASSQDRSGRRRDTQYF
17	TRBV11-2	CASSFWDRGPGNTEAFF
15	TRBV5-1	CASSLAPGFKDTQYF
16	TRBV3-1/TRBV3-2	CASSPRTGATNEKLFF
13	TRBV19	CASSLDRNNEQFF
17	TRBV7-9	CASSLASSDFSGYGYTF
13	TRBV12-5	CASTIDSYNEQFF
15	TRBV6-5	CASRIQGQSYNEQFF
14	TRBV5-1	CASSLVWESYEQYF
16	TRBV19	CASIQFRGRGPGELFF
15	TRBV19	CASRAGGRSYNEQFF
14	TRBV19	CASSIRGQHEKLFF
15	TRBV4-1	CASSQESWSSYEQYF
16	TRBV3-1/TRBV3-2	CASSPPSGRSGEKLFF
16	TRBV18	CASSPSRQGQRDGYTF
12	TRBV24-1	CATSVLANEQFF
17	TRBV11-3	CASSPNGTSGRGETQYF
13	TRBV12-3/TRBV12-4	CASCTGGLTEAFF